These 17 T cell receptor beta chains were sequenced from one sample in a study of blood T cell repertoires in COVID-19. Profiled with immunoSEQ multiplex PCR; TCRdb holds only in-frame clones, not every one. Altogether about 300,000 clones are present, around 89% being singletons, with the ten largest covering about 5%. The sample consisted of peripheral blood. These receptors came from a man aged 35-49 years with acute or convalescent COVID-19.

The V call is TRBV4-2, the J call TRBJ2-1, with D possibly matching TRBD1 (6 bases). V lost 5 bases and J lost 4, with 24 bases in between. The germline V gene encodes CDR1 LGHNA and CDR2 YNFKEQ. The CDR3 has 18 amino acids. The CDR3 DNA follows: TGTGCCAGCAGCTTAGTCCATGGACAGAACAACCGTTACAATGAGCAGTTCTTC. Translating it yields CASSLVHGQNNRYNEQFF.

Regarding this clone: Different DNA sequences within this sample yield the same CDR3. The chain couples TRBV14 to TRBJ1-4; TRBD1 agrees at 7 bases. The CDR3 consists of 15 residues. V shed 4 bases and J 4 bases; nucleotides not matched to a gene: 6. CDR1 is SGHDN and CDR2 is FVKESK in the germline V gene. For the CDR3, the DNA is TGTGCCAGCAGCCCCTACAGGGGACTTAATGAAAAACTGTTTTTT. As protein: CASSPYRGLNEKLFF.

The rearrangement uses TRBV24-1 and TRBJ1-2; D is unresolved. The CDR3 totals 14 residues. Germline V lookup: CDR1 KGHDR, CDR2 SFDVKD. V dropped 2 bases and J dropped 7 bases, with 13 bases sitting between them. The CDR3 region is CATSDSPAEAGYTF. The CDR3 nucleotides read TGTGCCACCAGTGATTCCCCGGCGGAGGCTGGCTACACCTTC.

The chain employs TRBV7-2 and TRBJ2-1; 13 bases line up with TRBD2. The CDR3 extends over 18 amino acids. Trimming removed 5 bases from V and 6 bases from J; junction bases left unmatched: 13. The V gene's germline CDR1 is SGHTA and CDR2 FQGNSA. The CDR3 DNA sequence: TGTGCCAGCAGCCACCAGGGACGGACTAGCGGGGGCCTCAATGAGCAGTTCTTC. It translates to CASSHQGRTSGGLNEQFF.

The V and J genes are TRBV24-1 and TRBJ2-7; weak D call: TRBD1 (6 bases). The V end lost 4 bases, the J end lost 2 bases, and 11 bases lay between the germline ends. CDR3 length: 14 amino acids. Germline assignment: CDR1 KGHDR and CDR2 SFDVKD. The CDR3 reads CATSDHDRPYEQYF. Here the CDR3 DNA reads TGTGCCACCAGTGACCATGACAGGCCCTACGAGCAGTACTTC.

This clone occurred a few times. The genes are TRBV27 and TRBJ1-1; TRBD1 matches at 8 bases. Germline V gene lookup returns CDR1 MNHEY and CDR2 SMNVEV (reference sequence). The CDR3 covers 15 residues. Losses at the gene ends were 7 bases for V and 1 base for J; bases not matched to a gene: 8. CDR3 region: CASTERGTGNTEAFF. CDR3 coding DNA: TGTGCCAGCACCGAACGCGGGACAGGGAACACTGAAGCTTTCTTT.

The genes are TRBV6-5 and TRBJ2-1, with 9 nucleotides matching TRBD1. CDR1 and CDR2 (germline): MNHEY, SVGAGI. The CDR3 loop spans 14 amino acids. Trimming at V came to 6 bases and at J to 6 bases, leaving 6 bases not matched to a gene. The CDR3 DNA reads TGTGCCAGCAGGCCGGGACAGGGACCCAATGAGCAGTTCTTC. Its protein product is CASRPGQGPNEQFF.

The CDR3 DNA reads TGTGCCAGCAGCCAAGTGCAGTACCAAGAGACCCAGTACTTC. It yields the protein CASSQVQYQETQYF. This sequence joins TRBV14 and TRBJ2-5; D remains ambiguous. The CDR3 runs to 14 residues. The V and J ends lost 1 base and 0 bases respectively, with 6 bases between them. From germline, CDR1 is SGHDN and CDR2 FVKESK.

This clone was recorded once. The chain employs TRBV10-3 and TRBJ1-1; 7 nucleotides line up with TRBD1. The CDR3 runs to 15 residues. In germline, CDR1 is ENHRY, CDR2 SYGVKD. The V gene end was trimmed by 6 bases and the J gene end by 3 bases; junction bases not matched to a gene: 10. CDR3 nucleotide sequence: TGTGCCATCAGCCTGACAGGGAAGAGCGACACTGAAGCTTTCTTT. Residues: CAISLTGKSDTEAFF.

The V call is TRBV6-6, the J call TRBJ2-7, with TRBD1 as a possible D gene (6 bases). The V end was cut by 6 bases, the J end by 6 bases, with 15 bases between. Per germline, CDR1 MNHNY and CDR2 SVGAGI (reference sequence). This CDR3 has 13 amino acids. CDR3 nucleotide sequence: TGTGCCAGCAGCTTAAACAGGGATCCCGAGCAGTACTTC. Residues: CASSLNRDPEQYF.

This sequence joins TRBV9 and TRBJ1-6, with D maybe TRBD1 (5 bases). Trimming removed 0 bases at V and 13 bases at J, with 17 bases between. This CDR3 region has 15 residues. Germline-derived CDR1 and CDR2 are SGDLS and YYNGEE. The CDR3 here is CASSVDAFQTEPLHF. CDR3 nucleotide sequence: TGTGCCAGCAGCGTAGATGCCTTCCAGACAGAGCCCCTCCACTTT. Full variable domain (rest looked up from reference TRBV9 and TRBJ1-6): DSGVTQTPKHLITATGQRVTLRCSPRSGDLSVYWYQQSLDQGLQFLIQYYNGEERAKGNILERFSAQQFPDLHSELNLSSLELGDSALYFCASSVDAFQTEPLHFGNGTRLTVT.

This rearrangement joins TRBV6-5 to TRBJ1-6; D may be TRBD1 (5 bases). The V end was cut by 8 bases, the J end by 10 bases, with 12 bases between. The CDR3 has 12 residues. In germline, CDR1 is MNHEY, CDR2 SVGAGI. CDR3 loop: CASRPTVSPLHF. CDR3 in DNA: TGTGCCAGCCGCCCGACAGTCTCACCCCTCCACTTT.

CDR3 residues: CASTSGGWPGANVLTF. The CDR3 DNA reads as TGTGCCAGCACCAGTGGGGGGTGGCCTGGGGCCAACGTCCTGACTTTC. The rearrangement links TRBV25-1 to TRBJ2-6, with TRBD2 as a possible D gene (6 bases). Germline CDR1 MGHDK, CDR2 SYGVNS. The CDR3 spans 16 residues. The germline V and J ends were trimmed by 7 bases and 2 bases, with 15 bases remaining between them. Supplemented by reference TRBV25-1 and TRBJ2-6, the full variable domain reads EADIYQTPRYLVIGTGKKITLECSQTMGHDKMYWYQQDPGMELHLIHYSYGVNSTEKGDLSSESTVSRIRTEHFPLTLESARPSHTSQYLCASTSGGWPGANVLTFGAGSRLTVL.

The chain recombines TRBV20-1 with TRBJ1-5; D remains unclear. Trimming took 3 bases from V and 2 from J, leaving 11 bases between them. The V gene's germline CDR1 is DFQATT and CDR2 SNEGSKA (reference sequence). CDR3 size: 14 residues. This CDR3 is CSASTGMGNQPQHF. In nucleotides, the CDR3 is TGCAGTGCTAGTACCGGGATGGGCAATCAGCCCCAGCATTTT.

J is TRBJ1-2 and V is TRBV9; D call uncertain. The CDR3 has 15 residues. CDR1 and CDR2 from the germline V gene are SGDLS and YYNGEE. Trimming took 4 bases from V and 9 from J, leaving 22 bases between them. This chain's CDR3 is CASSPGRDFDISYTF. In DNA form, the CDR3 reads TGTGCCAGCAGCCCGGGGAGGGATTTCGACATTAGCTACACCTTC. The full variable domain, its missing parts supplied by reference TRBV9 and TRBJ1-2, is DSGVTQTPKHLITATGQRVTLRCSPRSGDLSVYWYQQSLDQGLQFLIQYYNGEERAKGNILERFSAQQFPDLHSELNLSSLELGDSALYFCASSPGRDFDISYTFGSGTRLTVV.

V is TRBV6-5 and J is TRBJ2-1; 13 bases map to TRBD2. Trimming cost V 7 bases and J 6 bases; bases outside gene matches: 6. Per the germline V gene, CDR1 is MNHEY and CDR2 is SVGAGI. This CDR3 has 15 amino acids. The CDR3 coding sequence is TGTGCCAGCACCCGACTAGCGGGGGGCATCAATGAGCAGTTCTTC. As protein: CASTRLAGGINEQFF.

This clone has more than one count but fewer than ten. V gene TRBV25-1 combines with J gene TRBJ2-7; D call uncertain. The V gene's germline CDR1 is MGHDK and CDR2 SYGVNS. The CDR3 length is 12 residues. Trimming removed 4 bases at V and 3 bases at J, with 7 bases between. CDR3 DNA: TGTGCCAGCAGTGTAAACGGCTACGAGCAGTACTTC. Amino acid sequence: CASSVNGYEQYF.